The clone carrying this TCR beta chain was recorded at least ten times. The antigen is not known. From the germline J gene comes the end of the CDR3, since the read stops 3 residues before it. The table came from immunoSEQ multiplex PCR; TCRdb's copy has only in-frame clones and leaves some out. The record shows 40,000 to 50,000 clones for this sample, with no singletons present. CVID subjects were around 16 female and 29 male, aged roughly 9 to 70. This entry belongs to a study of T cell clonality in common variable immunodeficiency. General study findings and limits: Reportedly, TCR beta sequences from common variable immunodeficiency showed fewer deletions and N-nucleotide insertions.

Between the trimmed V and J ends, which lost 5 bases and 4 bases, there was a span of 21 bases. CDR3 size: 16 residues. Germline CDR1 is SGHVS and CDR2 is FQNEAQ. The sequence was collected from a human donor with common variable immunodeficiency. V usage is TRBV7-8 and J usage is TRBJ2-7, with D tentatively TRBD1 (7 bases). The sequencing input was peripheral blood mononuclear cells. CDR3 in amino acids: CASSQMPPQGGYEQYF. CDR3 DNA, as far as it was read: TGTGCCAGCAGCCAAATGCCCCCGCAGGGGGGATACGAG.